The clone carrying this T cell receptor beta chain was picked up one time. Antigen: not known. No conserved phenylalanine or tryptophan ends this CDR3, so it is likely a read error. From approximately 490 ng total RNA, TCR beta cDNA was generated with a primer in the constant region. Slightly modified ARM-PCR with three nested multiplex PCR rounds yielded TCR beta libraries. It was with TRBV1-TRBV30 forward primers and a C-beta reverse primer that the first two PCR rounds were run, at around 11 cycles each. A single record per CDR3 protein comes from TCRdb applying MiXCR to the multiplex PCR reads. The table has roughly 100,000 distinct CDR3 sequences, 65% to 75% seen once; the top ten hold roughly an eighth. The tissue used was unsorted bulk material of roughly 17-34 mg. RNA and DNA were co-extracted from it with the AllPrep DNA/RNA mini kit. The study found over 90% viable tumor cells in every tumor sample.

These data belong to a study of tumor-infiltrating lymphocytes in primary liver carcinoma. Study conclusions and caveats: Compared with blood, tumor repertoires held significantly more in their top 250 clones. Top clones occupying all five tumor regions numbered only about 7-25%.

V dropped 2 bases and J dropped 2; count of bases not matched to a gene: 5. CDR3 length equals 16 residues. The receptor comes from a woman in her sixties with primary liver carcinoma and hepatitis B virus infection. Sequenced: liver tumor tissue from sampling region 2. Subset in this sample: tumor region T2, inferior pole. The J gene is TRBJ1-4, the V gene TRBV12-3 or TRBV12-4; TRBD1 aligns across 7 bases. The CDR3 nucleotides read TGTGCCAGCAGTTTAAGGCGGGGACAGACTAATGAAAAACTGTTTCGT. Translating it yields CASSLRRGQTNEKLFR.